The 8 T cell receptor beta chains reported below all come from one sample, sequenced in a study of blood T cells in healthy people across ages. A sample-barcoded 5' primer and a J-beta primer mix were used in a second PCR of roughly 6 to 11 cycles. TCRdb reanalysed the 5' RACE reads using MiXCR and keeps one entry per CDR3 protein. The sample has about 840,000 distinct CDR3 sequences; almost 30% are singletons. In addition, the sample was reused for a study of T cells of mothers and their children.

The sequenced material came from blood. These receptors all stem from a woman aged 40 to 50 in good health.

In the case of this clonotype: One end of the junction does not line up with germline, which may come from a read error. J is TRBJ2-1 and V is TRBV28; D possibly corresponds to TRBD2 (6 bases). There are 13 residues in the CDR3. CDR1 MDHEN and CDR2 SYDVKM come from the germline V gene. This CDR3 reads CASGLGTFNEQFF. CDR3 bases: TGTGCCAGCGGTTTGGGGACTTTCAATGAGCAGTTCTTC. Together with reference TRBV28 and TRBJ2-1, the CDR3 gives the full variable domain: DVKVTQSSRYLVKRTGEKVFLECVQDMDHENMFWYRQDPGLGLRLIYFSYDVKMKEKGDIPEGYSVSREKKERFSLILESASTNQTSMYLCASGLGTFNEQFFGPGTRLTVL.

This clonotype was seen repeatedly, ten times or more. This rearrangement joins TRBV6-2 or TRBV6-3 to TRBJ1-2, with D possibly matching TRBD1 (5 bases). V gave up 5 bases and J gave up 4 bases, with 11 bases separating them. CDR1 and CDR2 (germline): MNHEY, SVGEGT. The CDR3 totals 13 residues. CDR3 in amino acids: CASSDTGGYGYTF. The CDR3 coding sequence is TGTGCCAGCAGTGACACCGGGGGCTATGGCTACACCTTC.

J is TRBJ2-1 and V is TRBV29-1; the match to TRBD1 covers 9 bases. This CDR3 has 14 amino acids. Losses at the gene ends were 7 bases for V and 8 bases for J; bases not matched to a gene: 12. The germline V gene has CDR1 SQVTM and CDR2 ANQGSEA. The CDR3 DNA reads as TGCAGCGGGGATCACGGGACAGGGCCGGATGAGCAGTTCTTC. This codes for CSGDHGTGPDEQFF.

This clonotype appeared many times. The V gene is TRBV11-2, the J gene TRBJ2-1; 14 positions match TRBD2. The CDR3 runs to 17 residues. Germline CDR1 and CDR2: SGHAT and FQNNGV. The trim removed 1 base at V and 8 bases at J, leaving 7 bases unmatched. Here the CDR3 reads CASSLVWGTSGGYEQFF. The DNA for the CDR3 is TGTGCCAGCAGCTTAGTTTGGGGGACTAGCGGGGGCTATGAGCAGTTCTTC.

In regard to this clonotype: The junction departs from germline at one end; a sequencing error may be responsible. This rearrangement joins TRBV7-3 to TRBJ2-3; TRBD2 aligns across 11 bases. This CDR3 is built from 16 residues. The V gene's germline CDR1 is SGHTA and CDR2 FQGTGA. The chain's CDR3 is CAGSPDSGGGTDTQYF. In DNA form, the CDR3 reads TGTGCCGGCAGCCCCGATAGCGGGGGGGGCACAGATACGCAGTATTTT.

This clonotype was seen only a few times. The chain carries TRBV7-9 and TRBJ2-1; 12 positions agree with TRBD2. With 5 bases clipped from V and 3 bases from J, the junction kept 5 bases outside the gene matches. Germline V gene data show CDR1 as SEHNR and CDR2 as FQNEAQ (reference sequence). The CDR3 is 16 amino acids. CDR3 DNA: TGTGCCAGCAGCCCGATACTAGCGGGGGGCTACAATGAGCAGTTCTTC. Its translation is CASSPILAGGYNEQFF.

The J gene is TRBJ1-1, the V gene TRBV7-3; weak D call: TRBD1 (6 bases). With 5 bases removed from V and 5 bases from J, the gap between germline ends came to 12 bases. The length of the CDR3 is 13 residues. The V gene's germline CDR1 is SGHTA and CDR2 FQGTGA. CDR3 bases: TGTGCCAGCAGCGGAGGGGGTTTGACTGAAGCTTTCTTT. Translating gives CASSGGGLTEAFF.

The chain couples TRBV10-3 to TRBJ1-6; 9 nucleotides align to TRBD1. The V and J ends lost 6 bases and 7 bases, in that order; junction bases with no gene match: 4. This CDR3 has 14 amino acids. Germline V gene lookup returns CDR1 ENHRY and CDR2 SYGVKD. Here the CDR3 DNA reads TGTGCCATCAGCCGGGACAGGGAAAATTCACCCCTCCACTTT. It encodes CAISRDRENSPLHF.